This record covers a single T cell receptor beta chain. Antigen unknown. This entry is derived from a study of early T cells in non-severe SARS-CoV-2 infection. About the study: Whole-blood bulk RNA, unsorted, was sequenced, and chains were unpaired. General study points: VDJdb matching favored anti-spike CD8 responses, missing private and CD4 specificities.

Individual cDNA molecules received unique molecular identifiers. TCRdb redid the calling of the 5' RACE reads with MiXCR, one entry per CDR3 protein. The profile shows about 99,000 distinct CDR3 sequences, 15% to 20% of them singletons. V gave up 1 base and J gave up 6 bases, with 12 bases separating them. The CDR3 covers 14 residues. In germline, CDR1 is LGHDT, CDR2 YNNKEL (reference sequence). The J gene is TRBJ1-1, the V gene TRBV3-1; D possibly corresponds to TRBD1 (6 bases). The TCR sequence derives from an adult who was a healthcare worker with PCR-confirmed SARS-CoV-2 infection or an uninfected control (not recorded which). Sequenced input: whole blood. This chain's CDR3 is CASSQAGAAAEAFF. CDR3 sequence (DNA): TGTGCCAGCAGCCAAGCGGGGGCGGCGGCTGAAGCTTTCTTT.